This T cell receptor beta chain was recorded in a study of T cells after yellow fever vaccination. Generation of TCR cDNA used 5'RACE template switching (which added a universal primer site and UMIs). MiXCR, applied by TCRdb to the 5' RACE reads, yields one record per CDR3 protein. The profile shows around 310,000 distinct CDR3 sequences, approximately 4% of them singletons. Broader study findings: Across the CD4 and CD8 compartments, a small share of clonotypes was present in both. Most clones from primary vaccination resurfaced after the booster (around 97% CD4, over 75% CD8). Within FACS-sorted repertoires, abundant clonotypes contaminating from the bulk population could be present.

This clonotype was observed a few times. Its specificity is not known. V was clipped by 2 bases and J by 10 bases, with 14 bases between them. Per germline, CDR1 MGHRA and CDR2 YSYEKL. There are 13 residues in the CDR3. The sequencing used PBMCs, collected 15 days after the yellow fever booster vaccination. The receptor comes from a man aged 18 to 29 who received the YFV17D yellow fever vaccine. The rearrangement joins TRBV4-1 to TRBJ1-1; D is possibly TRBD1 (5 bases). CDR3 residues: CASSQLDGGIAFF. In nucleotides, the CDR3 is TGCGCCAGCAGCCAATTAGATGGGGGTATAGCTTTCTTT.